This entry concerns a single T cell receptor beta chain. No antigen is known for it. Trimming removed 0 bases from V and 2 bases from J, with 13 bases in between. Germline-derived CDR1 and CDR2 are MNHGY and SVAAGI. This CDR3 comprises 16 residues. This specimen comes from a study of PD-1 blockade in classical Hodgkin lymphoma. Study-wide context: Nivolumab was administered to patients intravenously at 3 mg/kg every 2 weeks.

TCRdb keeps only in-frame clones here, not all; method: immunoSEQ multiplex PCR. The sample includes about 8,500 clones, roughly 84% of them seen just once. Every patient had relapsed following autologous stem cell transplantation, and cohorts differed in brentuximab vedotin exposure. Researchers used magnetic negative selection to pull out pure CD4+ T cells from thawed PBMCs. Best overall response was complete response, partial response or progressive disease in these relapsed/refractory classical Hodgkin lymphoma patients. Findings and limits, study-wide: Newly diagnosed patients reportedly trailed healthy donors in baseline TCR diversity.

Source: CD4+ T cells from blood, taken at baseline. The rearrangement uses TRBV6-9 and TRBJ2-5, with a tentative D call TRBD2 (5 bases). This TCR was recovered from a human donor with classical Hodgkin lymphoma. CDR3 nucleotides: TGTGCCAGCAGTTATTCCGGCCTAGCAGAACAAGAGACCCAGTACTTC. The encoded protein is CASSYSGLAEQETQYF.